The T cell receptor (beta chain) described here comes from a study of T cells in Graves' hyperthyroidism and ophthalmopathy. Study details: Pretreatment peripheral blood was obtained at initial diagnosis.

TCR beta CDR3 region amplification was performed from RNA transcripts. First-round RT-PCR targeting the TCR CDR3 was performed with the HTBI primer set. TCRdb re-called the multiplex PCR reads with MiXCR, one entry per CDR3 protein. The table has 300,000 to 400,000 distinct CDR3 sequences, roughly 13% seen once. V lost 1 base, J lost 4 bases, and 4 bases stayed unmatched. Germline V gene data show CDR1 as DFQATT and CDR2 as SNEGSKA (reference sequence). The CDR3 sequence is 15 residues long. Patients with uncontrolled infections, other autoimmune diseases, pregnancy or lactation were excluded. This clonotype was seen repeatedly, ten times or more.

Sequencing was carried out using blood. The origin of this receptor is a woman aged 18-35 years with Graves' hyperthyroidism. The V call is TRBV20-1, the J call TRBJ2-2; TRBD1 matches at 9 bases. In DNA, the CDR3 is TGCAGTGCTAGAGTACAGGGGGCCCTCACCGGGGAGCTGTTTTTT. This gives the protein CSARVQGALTGELFF.